The present T cell receptor (beta chain) was sequenced within a study of beta chain features in type 1 diabetes. Study-level findings and limits: Patients' naive, central memory and regulatory TCRB repertoires appeared more alike than those of healthy donors. Within each of all four CD4+ subsets, Type 1 diabetes patients had TCRB CDR3s that were moderately but significantly shorter. Type 1 diabetes patients had fewer VDJ junction insertions and more deletions.

Since all of the isolated RNA was reverse transcribed, expressed TCRB transcripts were what got sequenced. TCRdb's table, derived via immunoSEQ multiplex PCR, lists solely in-frame clones and lacks some. In the table there are fewer than 300,000 clones, around 9.9% of which are singletons. The CDR3 runs 13 residues. Germline V gives CDR1 MGHDK, CDR2 SYGVNS. Between the trimmed V and J ends, which lost 3 bases and 2 bases, there was a span of 8 bases. This clone turned up a few times. The antigen remains unidentified. Sorting based on CD45RO/CCR7/CD25/CD127/CD95/CD27 separated CD4+ naive, central memory, regulatory and stem cell-like memory cells.

The sample taken for sequencing was naive CD4+ T cells from blood. This chain links TRBV25-1 with TRBJ2-7; TRBD2 might be the D (7 bases). This sequence originates from a man between 25 and 39 years old with type 1 diabetes. In nucleotides, the CDR3 is TGTGCCAGCAGTGAGGGGGGGCCCTACGAGCAGTACTTC. It translates to CASSEGGPYEQYF.